These 16 T cell receptor beta chains were all obtained from the same sample, sequenced in a study of T cell clusters in autoimmune cytopenias. TRB was amplified from about 250 ng of peripheral blood genomic DNA per sample. TRB was amplified by touch-down multiplex PCR, primer pools A and B combined. One entry per CDR3 protein, without DNA, is what TCRdb gives after re-calling the multiplex PCR reads. The sample holds some 6,000 distinct CDR3 sequences. These data were also filed under a second study, of T cell repertoires in aging, cancer and after chemotherapy.

The sequencing input was peripheral blood. The receptors were gathered from a human donor in good health.

The rearrangement uses TRBV5-1 and TRBJ2-4; TCRdb returns TRBD1, unconfirmable since there is no DNA. Germline V gives CDR1 SGHRS, CDR2 YFSETQ. The CDR3 is made up of 15 amino acids. The CDR3 here is CASSSHGQGTNIQYF.

This clonotype is called medium-sized based on its frequency. The chain is built from TRBV19 and TRBJ1-5; TCRdb's D call of TRBD1 is untestable without DNA. Germline CDR1 is LNHDA and CDR2 is SQIVND (reference sequence). The CDR3 sequence is 13 residues long. The CDR3 here is CASSIRTDQPQHF.

Its frequency marks this clonotype as medium-sized. The V call is TRBV11-2, the J call TRBJ1-6. Per germline, CDR1 SGHAT and CDR2 FQNNGV. This CDR3 has 11 residues. The CDR3 region is CASSQNSPLHF.

This clonotype is deemed medium-sized (0.01 to 0.1%) by its frequency. The chain uses TRBV20-1 and TRBJ1-4. The V gene's germline CDR1 is DFQATT and CDR2 SNEGSKA (reference sequence). This CDR3 contains 14 residues. CDR3 amino acids: CSARGWTTNEKLFF.

This clonotype ranks as medium-sized in terms of frequency. V usage is TRBV6-1 and J usage is TRBJ1-6. The CDR3 is 13 amino acids. Germline V lookup: CDR1 MNHNS, CDR2 SASEGT. The CDR3 loop reads CASSEWANSPLHF.

This clonotype registers medium-sized by frequency. The chain recombines TRBV15 with TRBJ1-2; TCRdb's assignment of TRBD1 cannot be checked, as there is no DNA. CDR3 length: 16 amino acids. Germline CDR1 and CDR2: LNHNV and YYDKDF (reference sequence). The CDR3 reads CATSRVRDRAYYGYTF.

The V call is TRBV6-5, the J call TRBJ2-1; TCRdb's D call of TRBD2 is untestable without DNA. Germline V gene sequence: CDR1 MNHEY, CDR2 SVGAGI. The CDR3 has 13 amino acids. This CDR3 reads CASSPPGVAQQFF.

Judged by frequency, this clonotype is medium-sized. The CDR3 loop is CASSPAGSSVGEQFF. The V and J genes are TRBV18 and TRBJ2-1; with no DNA, the TCRdb D assignment of TRBD1 cannot be verified. Germline V CDR1 and CDR2: KGHSH, LQKENI. This CDR3 is built from 15 residues.

This clonotype shows up as large (0.1 to 1%) by frequency. The chain recombines TRBV6-6 with TRBJ1-2; TCRdb selects TRBD1, and the lack of DNA leaves this call unchecked. This CDR3 contains 13 residues. From germline, CDR1 is MNHNY and CDR2 SVGAGI (reference sequence). The chain's CDR3 is CASRTLGQRGYTF.

According to its frequency, this clonotype is medium-sized. The V and J genes are TRBV11-1 and TRBJ1-2; TCRdb's D call, TRBD1, is unchecked because there is no DNA. Germline loops: CDR1 SGHAT, CDR2 FQDESV (reference sequence). This CDR3 is 15 amino acids long. The CDR3 reads CASSPGEGTNYGYTF.

In terms of frequency, this clonotype is medium-sized. V is TRBV12-3 or TRBV12-4 and J is TRBJ1-4. The CDR3 spans 15 residues. This chain's CDR3 is CASSPAPWRGEKLFF.

The V gene is TRBV20-1, the J gene TRBJ2-1; TCRdb's D call, TRBD1, is unchecked because there is no DNA. Germline V CDR1 and CDR2: DFQATT, SNEGSKA (reference sequence). This CDR3 has 15 residues. The CDR3 protein is CSARSLAGEGNEQFF.

This clonotype counts as medium-sized by frequency. The rearrangement uses TRBV18 and TRBJ2-7; the TCRdb D gene call, TRBD1, has no DNA to confirm it. The CDR3 extends over 15 amino acids. Germline lookup yields CDR1 KGHSH and CDR2 LQKENI. CDR3 loop: CASSQTGTTGGEQYF.

This rearrangement joins TRBV12-3 or TRBV12-4 to TRBJ2-3; TCRdb indicates TRBD2, and absent DNA this call remains unverified. This CDR3 is built from 17 residues. CDR3 sequence reads: CASSPTSGGTDADTQYF.

This clonotype is deemed medium-sized by its frequency. The J gene is TRBJ1-2, the V gene TRBV6-5. The CDR3 has 15 amino acids. Germline lookup yields CDR1 MNHEY and CDR2 SVGAGI. The CDR3 is CATQLGRGVVGGYTF.

The chain couples TRBV10-2 to TRBJ2-5; without DNA, the TCRdb call of TRBD1 cannot be checked. Germline CDR1 reads WSHSY; CDR2 reads SAAADI. The CDR3 consists of 13 residues. The CDR3 spells CASSAYGGETQYF.